The clone carrying this T cell receptor beta chain was observed a handful of times. From germline, CDR1 is LGHDT and CDR2 YNNKEL (reference sequence). The CDR3 extends over 16 amino acids. The V gene lost 0 bases and the J gene lost 2 bases, with 11 bases spanning the gap. This entry belongs to a study of blood T cells in healthy people across ages. Together with a sample-barcoded 5' primer, a J-beta primer mix was included in a second PCR lasting roughly 7 to 11 cycles. From each sample, at least 2.5 million paired-end reads containing CDR3 were obtained. MiXCR, applied by TCRdb to the 5' RACE reads, yields one record per CDR3 protein. This repertoire shows around 620,000 distinct CDR3 sequences, about 25% found once; its top ten account for approximately 18%.

The sequenced material came from blood. This clonotype originated in a woman in her 70s in good health. The V call is TRBV3-1, the J call TRBJ2-1; TRBD2 is a possible D gene (7 bases). The CDR3 sequence is CASSQDQGGAYNEQFF. The CDR3 DNA follows: TGTGCCAGCAGCCAAGATCAAGGGGGGGCCTACAATGAGCAGTTCTTC.